This T cell receptor (beta chain) appears in the sequencing data of a study of T cells in Graves' hyperthyroidism and ophthalmopathy. Using RNA transcripts as the source, TCR beta CDR3 regions were amplified. First-round RT-PCR targeting the TCR CDR3 was performed with the HTBI primer set. A single record per CDR3 protein comes from TCRdb applying MiXCR to the multiplex PCR reads. The sample yields 25,000 to 30,000 distinct CDR3 sequences, roughly 45% seen once. With a duration under 2 months, the hyperthyroidism was newly diagnosed in patients aged 18 to 65. Diagnostic decisions used clinical symptoms, serum thyroxine and TRAb, thyroid ultrasound and orbital computed tomography. This clonotype came up many times. Trimming cost V 4 bases and J 6 bases; bases outside gene matches: 11. This CDR3 has 16 amino acids. From germline, CDR1 is SGHRS and CDR2 YFSETQ.

This clonotype was sampled from a woman under 40 with Graves' hyperthyroidism. The chain joins TRBV5-1 to TRBJ2-2; 8 bases match TRBD2. Sequenced: blood. The CDR3 region is CASSAPGLERPGELFF. The CDR3 DNA is TGCGCCAGCAGCGCGCCGGGACTAGAGAGACCCGGGGAGCTGTTTTTT. The full variable domain, its missing parts supplied by reference TRBV5-1 and TRBJ2-2, is KAGVTQTPRYLIKTRGQQVTLSCSPISGHRSVSWYQQTPGQGLQFLFEYFSETQRNKGNFPGRFSGRQFSNSRSEMNVSTLELGDSALYLCASSAPGLERPGELFFGEGSRLTVL.